This T cell receptor (beta chain) was observed in a study of blood T cell repertoires in COVID-19. For the study at large: The study drew acute and convalescent COVID-19 samples from the United States, Italy and Spain.

In the study's own analysis: Amplifying reference gene primers gave estimates of nucleated cell counts. Some clones are missing from TCRdb's copy, which holds only in-frame ones; the method was immunoSEQ multiplex PCR. From that table come the V and J calls and clone size; the DNA was used to work out D and trimming. The sample holds some 500,000 clones, around 90% seen once. Per germline, CDR1 SGHAT and CDR2 FQNNGV. The CDR3 totals 16 residues. V lost 5 bases and J lost 7; bases outside the gene matches: 14. Material: peripheral blood. This TCR was sampled from a woman aged 45 to 65 with COVID-19, enrolled during active disease. The chain links TRBV11-2 to TRBJ2-1; 7 nucleotides match TRBD1. CDR3 loop: CASSTQQGRHYNEQFF. CDR3 in DNA: TGTGCCAGCAGCACCCAACAGGGGCGACACTATAATGAGCAGTTCTTC.